This T cell receptor beta chain is drawn from a study of T cell responses to AZD1222 COVID-19 vaccine. The study, taken as a whole, reports: Most donors were white British and more were female, and clonal diversity was possibly underestimated. Distributed over spike, vaccine-associated CD4 TCRs predominated at 160-218 and 743-854.

There are 11 residues in the CDR3. V was clipped by 7 bases and J by 5 bases; unmatched bases: 0. Germline V gives CDR1 SGHTA, CDR2 FQGNSA. Clones were sequenced by immunoSEQ multiplex PCR, and TCRdb holds only the in-frame ones, with some missing. The table records roughly 85,000 clones, approximately 90% of them present only once. A note on this clone: Its antigen is not identified.

The source is an adult who received the AZD1222 COVID-19 vaccine. This specimen consisted of peripheral blood, obtained 28 days after the second AZD1222 dose. V is TRBV7-2 and J is TRBJ2-3; TRBD2 matches at 7 bases. The CDR3 protein is CASTSGDTQYF. In nucleotides, the CDR3 is TGTGCCAGCACTAGCGGAGATACGCAGTATTTT.